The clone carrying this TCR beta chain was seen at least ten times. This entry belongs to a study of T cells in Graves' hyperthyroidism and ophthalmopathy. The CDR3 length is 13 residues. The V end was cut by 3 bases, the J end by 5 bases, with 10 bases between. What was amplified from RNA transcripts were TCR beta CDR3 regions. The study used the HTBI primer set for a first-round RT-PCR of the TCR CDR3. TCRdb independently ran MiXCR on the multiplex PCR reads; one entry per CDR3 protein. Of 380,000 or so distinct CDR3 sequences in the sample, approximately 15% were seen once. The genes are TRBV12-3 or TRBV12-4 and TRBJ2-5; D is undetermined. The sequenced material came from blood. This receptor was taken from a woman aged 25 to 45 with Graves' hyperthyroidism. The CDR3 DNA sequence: TGTGCCAGCAGTTTTTTCAGCATGGAGACCCAGTACTTC. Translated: CASSFFSMETQYF.